This entry is about one T cell receptor (beta chain). Repertoires were generated with immunoSEQ multiplex PCR, while TCRdb's copy carries only in-frame clones and drops some. Altogether 170,000 or so clones are present, around nine tenths being singletons, with the ten largest covering approximately 6.6%. The data stem from a study of blood T cell repertoires in COVID-19. The CDR3 sequence is 15 residues long. J lost 8 bases, V lost 0 bases, and 7 bases had no gene match. Germline CDR1 reads LGHNA; CDR2 reads YSLEER. Sequencing was done on a sample of PBMCs or T cells enriched from blood (not recorded which). The receptor was isolated from a woman in her 50s who had recovered from COVID-19. The chain uses TRBV4-3 and TRBJ2-3; 8 nucleotides agree with TRBD2. DNA of the CDR3: TGCGCCAGCAGCCAAGATTTCGGGGGGGCTAGTACGCAGTATTTT. Residues: CASSQDFGGASTQYF.